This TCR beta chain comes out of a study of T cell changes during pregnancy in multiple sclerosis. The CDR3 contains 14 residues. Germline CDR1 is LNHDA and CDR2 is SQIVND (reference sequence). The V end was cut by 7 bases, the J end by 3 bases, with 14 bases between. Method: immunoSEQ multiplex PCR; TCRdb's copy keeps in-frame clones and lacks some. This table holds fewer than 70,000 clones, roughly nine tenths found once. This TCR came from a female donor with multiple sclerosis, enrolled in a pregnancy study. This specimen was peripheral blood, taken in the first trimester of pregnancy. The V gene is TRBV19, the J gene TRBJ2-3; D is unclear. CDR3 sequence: CASNHRVLTDTQYF. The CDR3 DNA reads TGTGCCAGTAATCACAGAGTTTTAACAGATACGCAGTATTTT. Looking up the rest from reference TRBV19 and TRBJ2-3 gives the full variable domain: DGGITQSPKYLFRKEGQNVTLSCEQNLNHDAMYWYRQDPGQGLRLIYYSQIVNDFQKGDIAEGYSVSREKKESFPLTVTSAQKNPTAFYLCASNHRVLTDTQYFGPGTRLTVL.